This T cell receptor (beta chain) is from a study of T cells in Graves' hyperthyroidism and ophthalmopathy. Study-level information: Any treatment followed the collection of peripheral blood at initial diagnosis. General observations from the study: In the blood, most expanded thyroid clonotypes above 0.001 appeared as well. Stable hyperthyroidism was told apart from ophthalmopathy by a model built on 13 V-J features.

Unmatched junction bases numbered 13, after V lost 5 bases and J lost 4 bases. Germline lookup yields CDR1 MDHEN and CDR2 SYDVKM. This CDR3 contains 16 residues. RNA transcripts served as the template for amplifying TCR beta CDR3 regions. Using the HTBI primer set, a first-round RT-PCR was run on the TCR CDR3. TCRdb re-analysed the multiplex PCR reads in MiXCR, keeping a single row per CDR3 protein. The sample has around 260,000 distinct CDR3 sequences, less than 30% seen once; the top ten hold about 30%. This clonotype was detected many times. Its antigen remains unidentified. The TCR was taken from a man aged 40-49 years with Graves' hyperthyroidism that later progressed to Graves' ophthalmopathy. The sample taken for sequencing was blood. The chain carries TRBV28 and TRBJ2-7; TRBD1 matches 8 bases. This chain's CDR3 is CASSIPTGAKAYEQYF. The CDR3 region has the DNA TGTGCCAGCAGTATCCCGACAGGGGCGAAGGCTTACGAGCAGTACTTC.